The next 31 T cell receptor beta chains were all read from a single sample in a study of neurological immune-mediated disorders. Using its own MiXCR run on the 5' RACE reads, TCRdb lists one record per CDR3 protein. The table has 50,000 or so distinct CDR3 sequences, roughly 3.5% seen once. Sequenced sample: PBMCs. These TCRs come from a man in his thirties or forties with multiple sclerosis.

The sample holds many counts of this clonotype. The CDR3 nucleotides are TGTGCCTCGGGACCGCTTGGAACCGGGGAGCTGTTTTTT. Translating gives CASGPLGTGELFF. This sequence joins TRBV28 and TRBJ2-2; D possibly uses TRBD1 or TRBD2 (5 bases each). V lost 11 bases and J 5 bases, leaving 15 bases between the germline ends. The CDR3 covers 13 residues. Per germline, CDR1 MDHEN and CDR2 SYDVKM. Variable domain in full (rest from reference TRBV28 and TRBJ2-2): DVKVTQSSRYLVKRTGEKVFLECVQDMDHENMFWYRQDPGLGLRLIYFSYDVKMKEKGDIPEGYSVSREKKERFSLILESASTNQTSMYLCASGPLGTGELFFGEGSRLTVL.

A few counts support this clonotype. The conserved phenylalanine or tryptophan is not found at the CDR3 terminus, so this likely reflects a read error. V and J are TRBV2 and TRBJ2-5; 12 bases are a match to TRBD2. Germline loops: CDR1 SNHLY, CDR2 FYNNEI. Trimming took 4 bases from V and 5 from J; bases not matched to a gene: 5. This CDR3 comprises 15 residues. This CDR3 is CASSALAGGLETQYN. The CDR3 region has the DNA TGTGCCAGCAGTGCCCTAGCGGGGGGGCTTGAGACCCAGTACAAC.

This clonotype has a count of ten or more. The V call is TRBV28, the J call TRBJ1-2, with D maybe TRBD1 (6 bases). Germline V lookup: CDR1 MDHEN, CDR2 SYDVKM. The CDR3 spans 17 residues. Trimming cost V 3 bases and J 5 bases, with 22 bases left between them. The CDR3, as DNA: TGTGCCAGCAGTTTGACCCCCCGGGACTCGGGGGCGTATGGCTACACCTTC. The encoded protein is CASSLTPRDSGAYGYTF.

This clonotype has a count of ten or more. The chain uses TRBV10-3 and TRBJ1-5; D call uncertain. The V end was cut by 5 bases, the J end by 0 bases, with 8 bases between. CDR1 ENHRY and CDR2 SYGVKD come from the germline V gene. The CDR3 contains 14 residues. CDR3 nucleotide sequence: TGTGCCATCAGTCAGGCGTATAGCAATCAGCCCCAGCATTTT. It translates to CAISQAYSNQPQHF.

Many counts were recorded for this clonotype. The J gene is TRBJ2-3, the V gene TRBV7-8; D is unclear. The CDR3 extends over 14 amino acids. The V gene's germline CDR1 is SGHVS and CDR2 FQNEAQ. The V end lost 3 bases, the J end lost 4 bases, and 11 bases lay between the germline ends. The CDR3 DNA reads TGTGCCAGCAGCTTTCTGCTTGGGGCAGATACGCAGTATTTT. Translation gives CASSFLLGADTQYF.

This clonotype occurred many times. The chain links TRBV4-1 to TRBJ2-7; maybe TRBD2 (6 bases). Trimming left V 2 bases short and J 7 bases short, with 15 bases between. Germline V gene lookup returns CDR1 MGHRA and CDR2 YSYEKL. The CDR3 is 14 amino acids. As DNA, the CDR3 is TGCGCCAGCAGCCAACCGACTAGTGGAAGAGAGCAGTACTTC. Encoded protein: CASSQPTSGREQYF.

This clonotype was recorded many times. DNA of the CDR3: TGCAGTGCTAGACCCCCGACAACCGGACAGGCTGAAGCTTTCTTT. It yields the protein CSARPPTTGQAEAFF. The chain combines TRBV20-1 with TRBJ1-1, with 7 bases matching TRBD1. Per germline, CDR1 DFQATT and CDR2 SNEGSKA (reference sequence). This CDR3 has 15 amino acids. V trimming: 2 bases; J trimming: 6 bases; junction bases outside the gene matches: 12.

In this sample, this clonotype turned up many times. The rearrangement uses TRBV20-1 and TRBJ1-1; no definite D call. V was clipped by 2 bases and J by 1 base, with 11 bases between them. CDR3 length equals 14 residues. The germline V gene encodes CDR1 DFQATT and CDR2 SNEGSKA (reference sequence). CDR3 residues: CSARYQAGNTEAFF. DNA for the CDR3: TGCAGTGCTAGATACCAGGCGGGGAACACTGAAGCTTTCTTT.

This clonotype was counted at least ten times. V usage is TRBV2 and J usage is TRBJ1-5; D is uncertain. Germline assignment: CDR1 SNHLY and CDR2 FYNNEI. The CDR3 loop spans 15 amino acids. Trimming pared 1 base from V and 6 bases from J, leaving 13 bases between. CDR3 in amino acids: CASSEERALGQPQHF. The CDR3 DNA follows: TGTGCCAGCAGTGAAGAGAGGGCGCTAGGTCAGCCCCAGCATTTT.

In this sample, this clonotype turned up many times. This rearrangement joins TRBV6-2 or TRBV6-3 to TRBJ2-7, with D hard to call. CDR1 MNHEY and CDR2 SVGEGT come from the germline V gene. V lost 10 bases and J 0 bases, leaving 7 bases between the germline ends. The CDR3 consists of 11 residues. The CDR3 sequence: CATMDSYEQYF. The CDR3 DNA follows: TGTGCCACCATGGACTCCTACGAGCAGTACTTC.

This clonotype was seen repeatedly, ten times or more. This rearrangement joins TRBV7-2 to TRBJ1-1; TRBD1 matches 8 bases. Germline V CDR1 and CDR2: SGHTA, FQGNSA. The CDR3 runs 12 residues. Unmatched junction bases numbered 5, after V lost 3 bases and J lost 11 bases. The CDR3 spells CASSFSRGQAFF. The CDR3 coding sequence is TGTGCCAGCAGCTTTAGCAGGGGGCAGGCTTTCTTT.

This clonotype was detected many times. This chain uses TRBV15 with TRBJ1-2, with D tentatively TRBD1 (5 bases). Germline loops: CDR1 LNHNV, CDR2 YYDKDF (reference sequence). This CDR3 contains 14 residues. The V end lost 0 bases, the J end lost 5 bases, and 10 bases lay between the germline ends. The CDR3 region is CATSRDPQGYGYTF. The CDR3 coding sequence is TGTGCCACCAGCAGAGATCCCCAGGGATATGGCTACACCTTC.

This clonotype was picked up a small number of times. The chain uses TRBV28 and TRBJ2-1; TRBD1 might be the D (5 bases). The length of the CDR3 is 11 residues. Trimming shortened V by 3 bases and J by 15 bases, and 12 bases separated the two germline ends. Germline V lookup: CDR1 MDHEN, CDR2 SYDVKM. The CDR3: CASSFGERGFF. CDR3 sequence (DNA): TGTGCCAGCAGTTTTGGGGAAAGGGGGTTCTTC.

This clonotype was observed many times. The chain carries TRBV5-6 and TRBJ1-2, with 8 bases lining up with TRBD1. This CDR3 has 15 residues. Germline V gene data show CDR1 as SGHDT and CDR2 as YYEEEE. After removal of 2 bases from V and 1 base from J, the junction contained 4 bases not matched to a gene. In DNA form, the CDR3 reads TGTGCCAGCAGCTTCGGGACAGGATATAACTATGGCTACACCTTC. Translated: CASSFGTGYNYGYTF. The whole variable domain, filled in from reference TRBV5-6 and TRBJ1-2, reads DAGVTQSPTHLIKTRGQQVTLRCSPKSGHDTVSWYQQALGQGPQFIFQYYEEEERQRGNFPDRFSGHQFPNYSSELNVNALLLGDSALYLCASSFGTGYNYGYTFGSGTRLTVV.

This clonotype was counted ten times or more. The chain joins TRBV6-6 to TRBJ1-3, with 8 bases matching TRBD1. Germline CDR1 is MNHNY and CDR2 is SVGAGI (reference sequence). V lost 2 bases to trimming and J lost 4 bases; unmatched junction nucleotides: 10. The CDR3 extends over 17 amino acids. The DNA for the CDR3 is TGTGCCAGCAGTTACGGGTGGACAGGGCTTCACGGAAACACCATATATTTT. Its protein product is CASSYGWTGLHGNTIYF.

This clonotype occurred many times. An end of the junction does not agree with germline; a read error may underlie this. V usage is TRBV28 and J usage is TRBJ1-5, with 12 positions matching TRBD1. Germline V gene data show CDR1 as MDHEN and CDR2 as SYDVKM. The CDR3 extends over 12 amino acids. In DNA form, the CDR3 reads TGTGCCGCCGGGACAGGGGGCCAGCCCCAGAATTTT. Its translation is CAAGTGGQPQNF.

In its sample, this clonotype was seen many times. The chain links TRBV7-8 to TRBJ1-2, with a possible D match to TRBD1 (5 bases). The germline V gene encodes CDR1 SGHVS and CDR2 FQNEAQ. Trimming cost V 5 bases and J 1 base, with 17 bases left between them. This CDR3 has 16 amino acids. CDR3 protein: CASSPQSDSYNYGYTF. The DNA for the CDR3 is TGTGCCAGCAGCCCGCAATCAGACAGTTATAACTATGGCTACACCTTC.

This clonotype has ten or more counts. The chain combines TRBV20-1 with TRBJ2-1, with no clear D. Deletions cut 6 bases from V and 5 bases from J, with 17 bases between. Germline V gives CDR1 DFQATT, CDR2 SNEGSKA (reference sequence). The CDR3 loop spans 14 amino acids. This chain's CDR3 is CSAVVGPANNEQFF. CDR3 DNA sequence: TGCAGTGCCGTAGTTGGGCCAGCGAACAATGAGCAGTTCTTC.

Ten or more counts support this clonotype. The CDR3 loop reads CSASRGQSYSNQPQHF. The CDR3 nucleotides read TGCAGTGCTAGTAGAGGACAGAGTTATAGCAATCAGCCCCAGCATTTT. This chain joins TRBV20-1 and TRBJ1-5; possible D gene TRBD1, 6 bases. Germline CDR1 DFQATT, CDR2 SNEGSKA (reference sequence). V gave up 3 bases and J gave up 0 bases, with 15 bases separating them. This CDR3 has 16 amino acids.

This clonotype showed up many times. CDR3 region: CAISSPPKDNEQFF. CDR3 in DNA: TGTGCCATCAGCTCCCCCCCGAAAGACAATGAGCAGTTCTTC. The chain combines TRBV10-3 with TRBJ2-1; D not certain. The V and J ends lost 6 bases and 5 bases respectively, with 14 bases between them. This CDR3 comprises 14 residues. The germline V gene has CDR1 ENHRY and CDR2 SYGVKD.

This clonotype has at least ten counts. The chain combines TRBV20-1 with TRBJ2-3; D call uncertain. This CDR3 has 14 residues. Germline V gives CDR1 DFQATT, CDR2 SNEGSKA (reference sequence). V was cut by 3 bases and J by 2 bases, with 12 bases left in between. CDR3: CSASNGVSTDTQYF. For the CDR3, the DNA is TGCAGTGCTAGTAACGGTGTATCCACAGATACGCAGTATTTT.

This clonotype was recorded many times. This chain uses TRBV7-9 with TRBJ2-2, with D possibly being TRBD1 (6 bases). Germline CDR1 and CDR2: SEHNR and FQNEAQ (reference sequence). The V gene lost 5 bases and the J gene lost 4 bases, with 14 bases spanning the gap. This CDR3 spans 15 amino acids. In DNA, the CDR3 is TGTGCCAGCAGCCCTAGGACAGACGCCACCGGGGAGCTGTTTTTT. It encodes CASSPRTDATGELFF. Using reference TRBV7-9 and TRBJ2-2 for the parts outside the CDR3, the full variable domain is DTGVSQNPRHKITKRGQNVTFRCDPISEHNRLYWYRQTLGQGPEFLTYFQNEAQLEKSRLLSDRFSAERPKGSFSTLEIQRTEQGDSAMYLCASSPRTDATGELFFGEGSRLTVL.

In its sample, this clonotype was seen many times. The chain uses TRBV20-1 and TRBJ1-1; D gene ambiguous. CDR3 size: 12 residues. Germline V gene sequence: CDR1 DFQATT, CDR2 SNEGSKA (reference sequence). V lost 4 bases and J lost 6, with 12 bases in between. The CDR3 DNA reads TGCAGTGCTATTCCAGGTAACCCTGAAGCTTTCTTT. Translating gives CSAIPGNPEAFF.

This clonotype was seen a few times. At one boundary the junction diverges from the germline segment, which might be a read error. The chain combines TRBV3-1 with TRBJ1-5, with D hard to call. Germline CDR1 reads LGHDT; CDR2 reads YNNKEL (reference sequence). The CDR3 runs to 14 residues. Written as DNA, the CDR3 is TGTGCCAGCAGCCAAGATCAGAGCAATCAGCCCCAGAATTTT. This codes for CASSQDQSNQPQNF.

At least ten counts were recorded for this clonotype. The chain carries TRBV29-1 and TRBJ2-7; no firm D call. This CDR3 has 11 residues. The germline V gene has CDR1 SQVTM and CDR2 ANQGSEA. V was pared by 4 bases and J by 7 bases, with 11 bases between. The CDR3 here is CSVVDVGEQYF. Written as DNA, the CDR3 is TGCAGCGTTGTTGACGTGGGTGAGCAGTACTTC.

This clonotype showed up many times. The V and J genes are TRBV20-1 and TRBJ2-1; 10 bases match TRBD1. This CDR3 spans 16 amino acids. Germline V gene lookup returns CDR1 DFQATT and CDR2 SNEGSKA (reference sequence). V lost 6 bases to trimming and J lost 4 bases; unmatched junction nucleotides: 12. The CDR3 DNA sequence: TGCAGTGCCATCCGGGACAGGGGACCGCAGTACAATGAGCAGTTCTTC. Its protein is CSAIRDRGPQYNEQFF.

This clonotype was detected many times. The CDR3 DNA sequence: TGTGCCAGCAGCTTAGTTGGACCTAGGGAGAAGTACTTC. Translated: CASSLVGPREKYF. This chain links TRBV7-2 with TRBJ2-7; D may be TRBD2 (5 bases). CDR3 size: 13 residues. The V and J ends lost 1 base and 11 bases respectively, with 15 bases between them. Germline CDR1 is SGHTA and CDR2 is FQGNSA. Full variable domain (rest looked up from reference TRBV7-2 and TRBJ2-7): GAGVSQSPSNKVTEKGKDVELRCDPISGHTALYWYRQSLGQGLEFLIYFQGNSAPDKSGLPSDRFSAERTGGSVSTLTIQRTQQEDSAVYLCASSLVGPREKYFGPGTRLTVT.

This clonotype was observed many times. The genes are TRBV5-1 and TRBJ2-5; tentatively, D is TRBD1 (5 bases). CDR3 size: 15 residues. V was cut by 2 bases and J by 0 bases, with 11 bases left in between. Germline CDR1 SGHRS, CDR2 YFSETQ. The CDR3 coding sequence is TGCGCCAGCAGCTTAAATCAGGGATACCAAGAGACCCAGTACTTC. Translation: CASSLNQGYQETQYF. The full variable domain, with the rest looked up from reference TRBV5-1 and TRBJ2-5, is KAGVTQTPRYLIKTRGQQVTLSCSPISGHRSVSWYQQTPGQGLQFLFEYFSETQRNKGNFPGRFSGRQFSNSRSEMNVSTLELGDSALYLCASSLNQGYQETQYFGPGTRLLVL.

This clonotype occurred many times. The chain has TRBV28 and TRBJ2-5; 7 bases match TRBD2. Trimming removed 4 bases from V and 1 base from J; junction bases left unmatched: 3. CDR1 is MDHEN, CDR2 SYDVKM, per germline. The CDR3 has 14 residues. CDR3 in DNA: TGTGCCAGCAGTTCCAGCGGGGCCCAAGAGACCCAGTACTTC. Its translation is CASSSSGAQETQYF.

This clonotype was recorded at least ten times. The V and J genes are TRBV4-1 and TRBJ2-7; D ambiguous. Trimming pared 0 bases from V and 6 bases from J, leaving 9 bases between. In germline, CDR1 is MGHRA, CDR2 YSYEKL. CDR3 size: 13 residues. The DNA for the CDR3 is TGCGCCAGCAGCCAAGATCACCTTCGCGAGCAGTACTTC. Amino acids: CASSQDHLREQYF.

This clonotype has a count of ten or more. The genes are TRBV7-2 and TRBJ2-2; no firm D call. This CDR3 spans 15 amino acids. V was clipped by 5 bases and J by 0 bases, with 10 bases between them. Germline V lookup: CDR1 SGHTA, CDR2 FQGNSA. The CDR3 DNA sequence: TGTGCCAGCAGCCCCTACAATCCGAACACCGGGGAGCTGTTTTTT. Amino acids: CASSPYNPNTGELFF.